Reported below is one T cell receptor beta chain. The entry originates in a study of blood T cell repertoires in COVID-19. Whole-study context: Sample material is recorded as cDNA or gDNA derived from T cells, B-cell-depleted T cells, or PBMCs.

The CDR3 contains 16 residues. Germline trimming cut 3 bases from V and 6 bases from J; bases unmatched to any gene: 9. Germline CDR1 is SGHAT and CDR2 is FQNNGV. In the original analysis: Scientists estimated how many nucleated cells there were by amplifying reference gene primers. Using immunoSEQ multiplex PCR, the repertoire was profiled, and TCRdb retains in-frame clones only, with some absent. That table supplies the V and J calls and clone size; D and trimming were determined from the DNA. This table has a few hundred thousand clones, approximately 83% appearing once. The sequenced material came from peripheral blood. The chain uses TRBV11-2 and TRBJ2-7; 12 bases fit TRBD1. This receptor was taken from a woman aged 25 to 45 who had recovered from COVID-19. The DNA of the CDR3 is TGTGCCAGCAGCTTTGGGACAGGGGGCTTTTCGACCGAGCAGTACTTC. Residues: CASSFGTGGFSTEQYF.